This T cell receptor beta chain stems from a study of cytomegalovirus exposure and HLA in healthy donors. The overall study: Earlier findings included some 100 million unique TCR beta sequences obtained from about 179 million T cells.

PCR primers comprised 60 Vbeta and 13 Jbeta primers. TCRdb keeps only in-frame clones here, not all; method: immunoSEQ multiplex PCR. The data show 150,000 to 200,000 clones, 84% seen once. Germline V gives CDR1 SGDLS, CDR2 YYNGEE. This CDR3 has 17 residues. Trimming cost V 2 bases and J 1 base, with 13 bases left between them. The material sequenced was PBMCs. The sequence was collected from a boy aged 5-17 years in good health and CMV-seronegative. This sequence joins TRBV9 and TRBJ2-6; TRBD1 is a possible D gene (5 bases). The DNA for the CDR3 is TGTGCCAGCAGCGTTGGGGCAGGAAGATCTGGGGCCAACGTCCTGACTTTC. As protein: CASSVGAGRSGANVLTF.